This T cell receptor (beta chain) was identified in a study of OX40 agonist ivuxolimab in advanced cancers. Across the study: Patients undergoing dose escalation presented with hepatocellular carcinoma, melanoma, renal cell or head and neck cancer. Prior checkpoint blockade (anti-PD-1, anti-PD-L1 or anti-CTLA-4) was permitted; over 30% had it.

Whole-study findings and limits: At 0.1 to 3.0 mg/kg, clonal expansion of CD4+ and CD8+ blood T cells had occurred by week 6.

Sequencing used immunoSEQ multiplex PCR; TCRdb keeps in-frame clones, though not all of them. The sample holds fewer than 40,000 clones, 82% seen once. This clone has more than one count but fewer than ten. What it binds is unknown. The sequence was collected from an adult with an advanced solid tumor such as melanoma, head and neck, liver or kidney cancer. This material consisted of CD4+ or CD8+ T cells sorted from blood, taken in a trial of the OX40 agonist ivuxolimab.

The CDR3 DNA sequence: TGTGCCAGCTCGGGATCCTCTGGAAACACCATATATTTT. It encodes CASSGSSGNTIYF. V and J are TRBV9 and TRBJ1-3; no firm D call. Germline V gene sequence: CDR1 SGDLS, CDR2 YYNGEE. This CDR3 region has 13 residues. The V end was cut by 7 bases, the J end by 0 bases, with 8 bases between.